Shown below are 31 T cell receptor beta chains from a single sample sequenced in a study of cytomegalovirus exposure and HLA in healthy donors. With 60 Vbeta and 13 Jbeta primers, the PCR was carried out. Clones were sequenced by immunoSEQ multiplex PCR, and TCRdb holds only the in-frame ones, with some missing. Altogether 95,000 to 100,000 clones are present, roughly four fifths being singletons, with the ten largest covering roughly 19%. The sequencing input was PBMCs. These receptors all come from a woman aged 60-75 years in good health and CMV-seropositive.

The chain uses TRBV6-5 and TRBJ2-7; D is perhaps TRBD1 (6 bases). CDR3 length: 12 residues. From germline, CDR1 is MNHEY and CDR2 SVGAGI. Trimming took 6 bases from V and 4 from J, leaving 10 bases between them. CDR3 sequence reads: CASSLDRYEQYF. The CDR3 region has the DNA TGTGCCAGCAGCCTCGACAGGTACGAGCAGTACTTC.

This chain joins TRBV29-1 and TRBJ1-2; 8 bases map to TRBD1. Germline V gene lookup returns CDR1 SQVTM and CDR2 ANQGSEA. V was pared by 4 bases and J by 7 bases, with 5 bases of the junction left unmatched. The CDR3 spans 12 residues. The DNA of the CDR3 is TGCAGCGTTGCCCAGGGGGCAAGTGGCTACACCTTC. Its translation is CSVAQGASGYTF.

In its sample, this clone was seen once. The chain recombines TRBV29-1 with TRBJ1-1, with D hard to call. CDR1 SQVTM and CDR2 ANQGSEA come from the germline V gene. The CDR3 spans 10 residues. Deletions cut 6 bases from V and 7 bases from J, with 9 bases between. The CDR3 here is CSVYSYEAFF. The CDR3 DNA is TGCAGCGTGTACAGTTATGAAGCTTTCTTT.

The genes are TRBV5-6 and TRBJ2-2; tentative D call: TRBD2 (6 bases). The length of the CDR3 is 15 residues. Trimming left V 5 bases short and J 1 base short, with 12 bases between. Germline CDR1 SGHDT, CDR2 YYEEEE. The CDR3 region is CASRGGSRNTGELFF. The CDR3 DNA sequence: TGTGCCAGCAGGGGAGGCAGTAGGAACACCGGGGAGCTGTTTTTT.

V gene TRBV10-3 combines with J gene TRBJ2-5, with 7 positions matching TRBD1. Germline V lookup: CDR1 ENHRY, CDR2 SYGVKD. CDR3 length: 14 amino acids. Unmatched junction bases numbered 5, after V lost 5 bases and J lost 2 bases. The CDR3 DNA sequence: TGTGCCATCAGTACAGGGGCCACACAAGAGACCCAGTACTTC. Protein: CAISTGATQETQYF.

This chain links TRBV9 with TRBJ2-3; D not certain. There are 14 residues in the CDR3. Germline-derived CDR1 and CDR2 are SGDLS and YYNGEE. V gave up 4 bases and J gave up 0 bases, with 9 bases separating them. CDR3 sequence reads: CASSPQTSTDTQYF. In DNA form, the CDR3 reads TGTGCCAGCAGCCCCCAGACAAGCACAGATACGCAGTATTTT.

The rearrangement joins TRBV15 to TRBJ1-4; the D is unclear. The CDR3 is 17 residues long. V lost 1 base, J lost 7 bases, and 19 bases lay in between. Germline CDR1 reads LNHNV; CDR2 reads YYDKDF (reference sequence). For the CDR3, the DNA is TGTGCCACCAGCAGAGGTTTACCCTATCCCGGTGGTGAAAAACTGTTTTTT. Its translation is CATSRGLPYPGGEKLFF.

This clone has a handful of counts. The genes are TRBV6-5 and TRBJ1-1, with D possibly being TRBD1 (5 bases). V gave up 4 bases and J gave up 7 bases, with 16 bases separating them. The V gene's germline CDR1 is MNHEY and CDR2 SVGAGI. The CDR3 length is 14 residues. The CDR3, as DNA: TGTGCCAGCAGTTTCTCCGCAGGGCGGGGTGAAGCTTTCTTT. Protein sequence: CASSFSAGRGEAFF.

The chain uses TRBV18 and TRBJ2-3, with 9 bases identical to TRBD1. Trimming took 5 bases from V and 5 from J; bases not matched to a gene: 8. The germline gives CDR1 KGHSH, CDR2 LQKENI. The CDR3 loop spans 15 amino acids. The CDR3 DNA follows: TGTGCCAGCTCATCGAAACAGGGGGCAGGAGATACGCAGTATTTT. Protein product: CASSSKQGAGDTQYF.

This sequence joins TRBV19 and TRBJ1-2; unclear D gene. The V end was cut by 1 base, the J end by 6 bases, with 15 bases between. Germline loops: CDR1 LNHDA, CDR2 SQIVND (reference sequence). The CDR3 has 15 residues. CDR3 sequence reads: CASSIVSREYNGYTF. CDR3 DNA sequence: TGTGCCAGTAGTATAGTATCAAGGGAGTACAATGGCTACACCTTC.

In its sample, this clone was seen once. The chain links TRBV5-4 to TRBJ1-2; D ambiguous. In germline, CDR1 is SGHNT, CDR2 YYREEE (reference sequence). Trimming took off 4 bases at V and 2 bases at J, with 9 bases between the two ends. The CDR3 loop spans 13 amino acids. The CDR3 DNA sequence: TGTGCCAGCAGCCTAGACGGAAACTATGGCTACACCTTC. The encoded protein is CASSLDGNYGYTF.

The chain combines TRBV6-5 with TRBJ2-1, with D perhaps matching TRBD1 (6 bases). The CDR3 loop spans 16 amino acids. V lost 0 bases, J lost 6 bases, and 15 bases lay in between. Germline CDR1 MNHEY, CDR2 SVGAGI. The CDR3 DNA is TGTGCCAGCAGTTACTCAACAGGGTTTGGCGGCAATGAGCAGTTCTTC. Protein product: CASSYSTGFGGNEQFF.

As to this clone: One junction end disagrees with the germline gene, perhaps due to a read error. CDR3 protein: CSSSPHGETQYF. The CDR3 region has the DNA TGTTCCAGCAGCCCACACGGGGAGACCCAGTACTTC. V usage is TRBV7-9 and J usage is TRBJ2-5; D unresolved. The CDR3 contains 12 residues. The V gene's germline CDR1 is SEHNR and CDR2 FQNEAQ (reference sequence).

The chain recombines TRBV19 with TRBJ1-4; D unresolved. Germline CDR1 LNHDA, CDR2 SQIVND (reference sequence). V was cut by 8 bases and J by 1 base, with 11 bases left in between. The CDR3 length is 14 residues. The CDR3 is CASHLGRTNEKLFF. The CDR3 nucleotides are TGTGCCAGTCACCTCGGGAGAACTAATGAAAAACTGTTTTTT.

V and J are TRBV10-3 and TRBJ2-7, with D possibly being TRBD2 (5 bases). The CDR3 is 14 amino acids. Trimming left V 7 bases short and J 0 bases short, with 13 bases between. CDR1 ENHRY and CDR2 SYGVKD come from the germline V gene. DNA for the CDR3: TGTGCCATCACCAGCGGAGCCTACTCCTACGAGCAGTACTTC. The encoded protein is CAITSGAYSYEQYF.

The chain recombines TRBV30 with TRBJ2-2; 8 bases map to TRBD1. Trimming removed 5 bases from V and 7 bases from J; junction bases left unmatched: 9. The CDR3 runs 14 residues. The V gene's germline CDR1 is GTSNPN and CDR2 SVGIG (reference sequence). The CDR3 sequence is CAWEDRGKYGELFF. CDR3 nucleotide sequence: TGTGCCTGGGAAGACAGGGGAAAATACGGGGAGCTGTTTTTT.

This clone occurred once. The CDR3 coding sequence is TGTGCCAGCAGCTTACTCAGGGTCCACGGGGAGCTGTTTTTT. Its translation is CASSLLRVHGELFF. The rearrangement links TRBV7-9 to TRBJ2-2; D possibly corresponds to TRBD1 (5 bases). The CDR3 runs 14 residues. Germline V lookup: CDR1 SEHNR, CDR2 FQNEAQ (reference sequence). V lost 2 bases and J 7 bases, leaving 11 bases between the germline ends.

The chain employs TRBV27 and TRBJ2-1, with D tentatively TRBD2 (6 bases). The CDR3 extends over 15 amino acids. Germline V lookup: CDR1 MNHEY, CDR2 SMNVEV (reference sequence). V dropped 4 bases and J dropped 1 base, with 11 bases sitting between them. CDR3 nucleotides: TGTGCCAGCAGTTCGGGACTTCGTTCCTACAATGAGCAGTTCTTC. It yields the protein CASSSGLRSYNEQFF.

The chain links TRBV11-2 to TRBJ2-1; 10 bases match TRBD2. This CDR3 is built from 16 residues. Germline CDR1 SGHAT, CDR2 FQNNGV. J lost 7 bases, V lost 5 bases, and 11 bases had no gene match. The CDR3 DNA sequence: TGTGCCAGCAGCCTCCAGCGGGGGACTAGCGAGAATGAGCAGTTCTTC. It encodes CASSLQRGTSENEQFF.

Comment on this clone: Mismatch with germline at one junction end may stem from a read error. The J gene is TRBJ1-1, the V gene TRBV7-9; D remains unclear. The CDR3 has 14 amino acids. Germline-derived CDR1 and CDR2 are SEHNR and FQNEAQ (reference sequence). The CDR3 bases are TGTTCCAGCAGCTTGAGCAAAATGAACACTGAAGCTTTCTTT. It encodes CSSSLSKMNTEAFF.

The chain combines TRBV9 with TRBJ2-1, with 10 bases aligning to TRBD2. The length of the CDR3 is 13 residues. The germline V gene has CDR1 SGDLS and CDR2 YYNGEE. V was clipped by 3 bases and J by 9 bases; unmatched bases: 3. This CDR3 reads CASSALAGVEQFF. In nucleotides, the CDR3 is TGTGCCAGCAGCGCCCTAGCGGGAGTTGAGCAGTTCTTC.

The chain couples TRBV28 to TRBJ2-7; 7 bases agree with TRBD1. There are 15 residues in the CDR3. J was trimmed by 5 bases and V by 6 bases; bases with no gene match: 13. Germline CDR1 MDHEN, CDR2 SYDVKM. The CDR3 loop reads CASSLPRTGLNEQYF. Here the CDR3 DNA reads TGTGCCAGCAGCCTACCCCGGACAGGACTCAACGAGCAGTACTTC. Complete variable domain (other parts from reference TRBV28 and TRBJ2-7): DVKVTQSSRYLVKRTGEKVFLECVQDMDHENMFWYRQDPGLGLRLIYFSYDVKMKEKGDIPEGYSVSREKKERFSLILESASTNQTSMYLCASSLPRTGLNEQYFGPGTRLTVT.

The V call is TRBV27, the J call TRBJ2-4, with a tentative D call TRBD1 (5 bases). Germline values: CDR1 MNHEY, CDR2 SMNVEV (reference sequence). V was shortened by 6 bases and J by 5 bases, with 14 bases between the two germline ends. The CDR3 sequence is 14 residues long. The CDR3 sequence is CASRITGVQNIQYF. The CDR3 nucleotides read TGTGCCAGCAGGATAACAGGAGTCCAAAACATTCAGTACTTC.

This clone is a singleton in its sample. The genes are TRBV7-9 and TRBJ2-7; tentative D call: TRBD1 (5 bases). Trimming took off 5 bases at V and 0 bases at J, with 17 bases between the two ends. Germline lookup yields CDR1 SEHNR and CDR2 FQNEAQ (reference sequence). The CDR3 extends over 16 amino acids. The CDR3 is CASSPFERTHSYEQYF. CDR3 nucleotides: TGTGCCAGCAGCCCGTTTGAAAGGACACACTCCTACGAGCAGTACTTC. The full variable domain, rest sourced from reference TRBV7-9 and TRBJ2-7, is DTGVSQNPRHKITKRGQNVTFRCDPISEHNRLYWYRQTLGQGPEFLTYFQNEAQLEKSRLLSDRFSAERPKGSFSTLEIQRTEQGDSAMYLCASSPFERTHSYEQYFGPGTRLTVT.

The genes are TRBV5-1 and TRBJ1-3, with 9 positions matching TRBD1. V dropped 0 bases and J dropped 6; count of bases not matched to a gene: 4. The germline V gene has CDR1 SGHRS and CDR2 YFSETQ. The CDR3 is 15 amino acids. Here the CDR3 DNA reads TGCGCCAGCAGCTTGGAGGGACAGGGTTCAAACACCATATATTTT. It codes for CASSLEGQGSNTIYF.

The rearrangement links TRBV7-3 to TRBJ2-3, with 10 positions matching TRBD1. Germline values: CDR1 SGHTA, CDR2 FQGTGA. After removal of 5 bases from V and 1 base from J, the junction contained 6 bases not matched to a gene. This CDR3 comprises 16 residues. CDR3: CASSPPGTGGTDTQYF. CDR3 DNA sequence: TGTGCCAGCAGCCCACCCGGGACAGGGGGCACAGATACGCAGTATTTT.

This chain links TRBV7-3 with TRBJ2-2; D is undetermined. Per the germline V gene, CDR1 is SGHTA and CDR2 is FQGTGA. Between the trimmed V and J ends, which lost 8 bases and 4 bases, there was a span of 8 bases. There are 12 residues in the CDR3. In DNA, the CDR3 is TGTGCCAGCGGGCGTCCCACCGGGGAGCTGTTTTTT. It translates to CASGRPTGELFF.

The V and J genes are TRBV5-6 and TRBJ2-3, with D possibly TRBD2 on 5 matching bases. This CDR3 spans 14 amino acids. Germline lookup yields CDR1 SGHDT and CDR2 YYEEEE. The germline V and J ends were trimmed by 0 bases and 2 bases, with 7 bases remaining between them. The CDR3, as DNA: TGTGCCAGCAGCTTGGGAGGGCCCACAGATACGCAGTATTTT. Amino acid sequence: CASSLGGPTDTQYF. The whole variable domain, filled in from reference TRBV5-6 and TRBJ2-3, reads DAGVTQSPTHLIKTRGQQVTLRCSPKSGHDTVSWYQQALGQGPQFIFQYYEEEERQRGNFPDRFSGHQFPNYSSELNVNALLLGDSALYLCASSLGGPTDTQYFGPGTRLTVL.

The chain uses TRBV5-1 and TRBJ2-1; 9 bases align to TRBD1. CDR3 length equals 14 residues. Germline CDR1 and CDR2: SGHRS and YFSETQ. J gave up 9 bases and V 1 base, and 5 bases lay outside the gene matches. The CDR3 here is CASSLMGQGTEQFF. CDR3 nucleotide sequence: TGCGCCAGCAGCTTGATGGGACAGGGAACTGAGCAGTTCTTC.

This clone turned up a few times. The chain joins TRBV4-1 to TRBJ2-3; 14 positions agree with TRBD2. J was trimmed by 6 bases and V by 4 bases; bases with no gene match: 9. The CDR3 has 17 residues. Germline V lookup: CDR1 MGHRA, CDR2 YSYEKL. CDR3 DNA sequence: TGCGCCAGCAGCCCAGGACCGGGACTAGCGGGAGTGGATACGCAGTATTTT. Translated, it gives CASSPGPGLAGVDTQYF.

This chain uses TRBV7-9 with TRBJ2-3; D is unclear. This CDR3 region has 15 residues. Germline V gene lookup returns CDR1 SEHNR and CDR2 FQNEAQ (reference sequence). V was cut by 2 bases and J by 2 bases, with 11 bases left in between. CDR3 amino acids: CASSLQDWYTDTQYF. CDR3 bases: TGTGCCAGCAGCTTACAGGATTGGTACACAGATACGCAGTATTTT.